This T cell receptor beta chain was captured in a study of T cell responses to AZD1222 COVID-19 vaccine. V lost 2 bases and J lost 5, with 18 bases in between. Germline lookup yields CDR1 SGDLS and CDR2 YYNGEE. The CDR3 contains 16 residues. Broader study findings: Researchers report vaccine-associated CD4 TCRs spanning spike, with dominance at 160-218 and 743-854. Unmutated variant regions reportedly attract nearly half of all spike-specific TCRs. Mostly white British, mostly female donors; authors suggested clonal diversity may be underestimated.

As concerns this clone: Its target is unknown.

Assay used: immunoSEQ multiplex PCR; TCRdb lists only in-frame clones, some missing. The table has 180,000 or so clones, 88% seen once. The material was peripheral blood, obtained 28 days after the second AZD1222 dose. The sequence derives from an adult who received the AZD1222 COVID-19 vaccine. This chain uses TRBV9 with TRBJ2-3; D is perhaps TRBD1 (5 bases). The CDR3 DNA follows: TGTGCCAGCAGCGTGGGCCTGGTGGGGCAGGAAGATACGCAGTATTTT. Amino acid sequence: CASSVGLVGQEDTQYF.